Reported below is one TCR beta chain. The antigen it binds to is not known. No per-base quality is available; no much larger clone lies one base away. Receptor libraries were prepared by the immunoSEQ multiplex PCR assay. Concerning the study's data processing: A statistical classification framework was built to diagnose cytomegalovirus status from the catalog of TCR beta chain sequences. The immuneACCESS repertoire file appears here via TCRdb, limited to in-frame rearrangements. These files lack a portion of the clones; in checked studies, under half of the deficit traces to unresolved V genes, and the cause of the others is not known. Clonal size and the V and J genes are those of that table, whereas D and trimming came from the DNA. A total of fewer than 400,000 clones appear in this sample, roughly 90% of them only once. Clones ranked in the top ten supply roughly 0.88% of the sample. The record originates from a study of cytomegalovirus exposure and HLA in healthy donors (dated by TCRdb to 2016 to 2017). Concerning the study at large: The 670 or so repertoires of the first cohort and the roughly 120 validation repertoires were produced on the same platform, according to a later analysis. The aim of the study was to test whether cataloging public T cell receptors could identify signatures of past pathogen exposure. The study combined high-throughput TCR immunosequencing, statistical association of individual TCRs with disease status, and machine learning to predict cytomegalovirus infection status. A separate validation cohort of 100 to 150 different subjects was used in addition to the roughly 720-subject first cohort. Overall results and qualifications from the work: In the study, 150 to 200 TCR beta chains were listed as associated with cytomegalovirus. The authors suggested that the approach could potentially be extended to other disease states and immunological phenotypes. A later analysis lacked HLA typing for the validation cohort, so it scored co-occurrence in that cohort across all 120 repertoires. Subsequent analysis determined that TCRs grouped into clusters in the first cohort also showed a tendency toward co-occurrence across the roughly 120 validation repertoires, and approximately 93% of cluster scores exceeded 0. The classifier was reported to diagnose cytomegalovirus status with high specificity and sensitivity in both the original cohort and the validation cohort. A few of the identified cytomegalovirus-associated TCR beta chains were confirmed in vitro to be specific for cytomegalovirus antigens. Most TCR sequences were seen in very few donors, while some public TCRs were found in many individuals.

Donors formed part of the validation cohort, which comprised 120 or so subjects and was distinct from the first cohort of 690 or so subjects. Clipping removes 5 bases from V and 6 bases from J, with 4 as the unmatched junction base count. The CDR3, from cysteine to phenylalanine, totals 14 residues. Of all the DNA, just the CDR3 is kept, 42 bases in frame from base 1. The germline V gene encodes CDR1 MNHEY and CDR2 SVGAGI. Sequenced input: PBMCs. This TCR was sampled from a young man in good health and CMV-seronegative. The chain uses TRBV6-5 and TRBJ2-1; TRBD1 fits 10 bases in the junction. At the DNA level, the sequence is TGTGCCAGCAGTGGACAGGGGGGAGGCAATGAGCAGTTCTTC. This is translated as CASSGQGGGNEQFF.